This T cell receptor (beta chain) was observed in a study of human T cells and chemical hapten exposure. Study-wide background: Largely, small differences in pooled library volume made per-sample TCR yields vary.

This CDR3 is 14 amino acids long. The germline CDR1 and CDR2 sequences are SGHTA and FQGNSA. V shed 10 bases, J shed 3 bases, and the junction held 5 bases outside the gene matches. The sample's time point: patch test 2, 6 weeks after DPC sensitization. The treatment is: therapeutic diphenylcyclopropenone sensitization with weekly scalp DPC. TCRdb itself ran the RACE reads through MiXCR, one entry per CDR3 protein. The data hold 330,000 or so distinct CDR3 sequences, with just under 6.5% observed a single time. V and J are TRBV7-2 and TRBJ2-2; 10 nucleotides line up with TRBD2. The sequence derives from a young woman with alopecia areata. Some clones in this sample may be carry-over from other donors' samples. Source: whole blood, taken in connection with sensitization to the hapten diphenylcyclopropenone (DPC). The CDR3 DNA is TGTGCCACCGAGCGGGGGGGCCACACCGGGGAGCTGTTTTTT. Residues: CATERGGHTGELFF.